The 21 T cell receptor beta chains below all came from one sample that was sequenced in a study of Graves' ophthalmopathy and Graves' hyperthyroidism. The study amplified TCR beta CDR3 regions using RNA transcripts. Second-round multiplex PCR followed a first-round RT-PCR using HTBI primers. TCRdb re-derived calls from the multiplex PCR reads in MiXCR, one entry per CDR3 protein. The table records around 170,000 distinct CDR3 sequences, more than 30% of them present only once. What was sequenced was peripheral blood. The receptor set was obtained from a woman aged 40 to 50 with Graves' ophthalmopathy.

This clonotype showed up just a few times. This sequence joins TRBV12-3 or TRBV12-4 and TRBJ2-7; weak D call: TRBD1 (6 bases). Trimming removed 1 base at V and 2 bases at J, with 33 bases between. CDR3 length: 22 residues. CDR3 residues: CASSLGAIMGGTLLGETYEQYF. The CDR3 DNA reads TGTGCCAGCAGTTTAGGAGCGATCATGGGTGGGACACTGTTAGGGGAGACCTACGAGCAGTACTTC.

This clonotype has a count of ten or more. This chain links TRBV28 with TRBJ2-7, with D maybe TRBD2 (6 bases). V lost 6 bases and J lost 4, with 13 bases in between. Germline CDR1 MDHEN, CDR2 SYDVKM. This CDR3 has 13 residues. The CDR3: CASRRPEGYEQYF. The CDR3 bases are TGTGCCAGCAGACGACCGGAGGGGTACGAGCAGTACTTC.

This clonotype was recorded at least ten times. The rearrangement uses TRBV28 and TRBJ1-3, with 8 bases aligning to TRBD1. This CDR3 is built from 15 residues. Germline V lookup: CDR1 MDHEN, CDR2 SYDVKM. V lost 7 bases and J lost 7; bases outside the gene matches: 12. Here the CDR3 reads CASKPTWGQDNTIYF. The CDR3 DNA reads TGTGCCAGCAAACCTACCTGGGGACAGGACAACACCATATATTTT. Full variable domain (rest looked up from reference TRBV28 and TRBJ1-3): DVKVTQSSRYLVKRTGEKVFLECVQDMDHENMFWYRQDPGLGLRLIYFSYDVKMKEKGDIPEGYSVSREKKERFSLILESASTNQTSMYLCASKPTWGQDNTIYFGEGSWLTVV.

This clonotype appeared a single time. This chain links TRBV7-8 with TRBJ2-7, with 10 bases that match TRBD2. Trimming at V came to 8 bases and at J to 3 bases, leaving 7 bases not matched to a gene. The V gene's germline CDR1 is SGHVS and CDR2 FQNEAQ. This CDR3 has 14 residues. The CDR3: CASRLAGARYEQYF. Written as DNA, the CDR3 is TGTGCCAGCCGGCTAGCGGGAGCCCGCTACGAGCAGTACTTC.

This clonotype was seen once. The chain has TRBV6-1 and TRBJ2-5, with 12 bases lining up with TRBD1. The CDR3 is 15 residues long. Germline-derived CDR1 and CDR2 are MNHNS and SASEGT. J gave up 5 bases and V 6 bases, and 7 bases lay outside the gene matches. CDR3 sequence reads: CASRRGQGARETQYF. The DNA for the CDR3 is TGTGCCAGCAGACGGGGACAGGGGGCGAGGGAGACCCAGTACTTC.

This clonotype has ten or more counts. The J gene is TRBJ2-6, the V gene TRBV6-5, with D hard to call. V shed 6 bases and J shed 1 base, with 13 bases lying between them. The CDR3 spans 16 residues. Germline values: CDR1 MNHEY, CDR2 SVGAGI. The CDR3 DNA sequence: TGTGCCAGCAGCAGCCCCAGAATATCTGGGGCCAACGTCCTGACTTTC. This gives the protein CASSSPRISGANVLTF.

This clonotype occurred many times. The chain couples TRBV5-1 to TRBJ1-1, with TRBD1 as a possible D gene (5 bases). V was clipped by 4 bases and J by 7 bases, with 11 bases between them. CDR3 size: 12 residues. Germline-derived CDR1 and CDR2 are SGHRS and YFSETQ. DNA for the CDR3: TGCGCCAGCAGCCCTCAAGGGGATGAAGCTTTCTTT. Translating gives CASSPQGDEAFF.

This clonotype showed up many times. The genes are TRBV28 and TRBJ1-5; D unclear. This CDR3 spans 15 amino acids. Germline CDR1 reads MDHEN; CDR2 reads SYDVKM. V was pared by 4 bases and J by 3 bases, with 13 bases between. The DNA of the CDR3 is TGTGCCAGCAGTTCAGGCAGCGCGAACAATCAGCCCCAGCATTTT. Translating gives CASSSGSANNQPQHF.

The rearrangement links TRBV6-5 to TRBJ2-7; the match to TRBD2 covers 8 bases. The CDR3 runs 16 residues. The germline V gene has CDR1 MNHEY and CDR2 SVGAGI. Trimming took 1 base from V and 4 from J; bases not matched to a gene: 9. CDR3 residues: CASSYFRAGGRYEQYF. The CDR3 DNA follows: TGTGCCAGCAGTTACTTTCGGGCGGGAGGAAGGTACGAGCAGTACTTC.

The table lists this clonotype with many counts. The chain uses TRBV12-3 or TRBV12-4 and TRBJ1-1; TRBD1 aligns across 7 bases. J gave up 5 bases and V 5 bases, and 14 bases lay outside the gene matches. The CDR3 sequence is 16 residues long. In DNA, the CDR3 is TGTGCCAGCAGTCCCCGATCCCGGGCAGGGGGAACTGAAGCTTTCTTT. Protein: CASSPRSRAGGTEAFF.

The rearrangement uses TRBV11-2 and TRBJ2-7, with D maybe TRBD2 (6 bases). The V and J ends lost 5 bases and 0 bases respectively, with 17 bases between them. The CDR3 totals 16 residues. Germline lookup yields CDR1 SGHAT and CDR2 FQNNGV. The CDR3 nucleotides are TGTGCCAGCAGCCCTCGGCGGGACGGTGGCTCCTACGAGCAGTACTTC. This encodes CASSPRRDGGSYEQYF.

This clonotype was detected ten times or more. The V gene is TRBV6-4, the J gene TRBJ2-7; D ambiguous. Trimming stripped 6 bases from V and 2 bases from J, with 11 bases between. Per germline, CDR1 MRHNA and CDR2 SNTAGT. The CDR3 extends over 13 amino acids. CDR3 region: CASRDTFAYEQYF. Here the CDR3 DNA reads TGTGCCAGCAGAGACACCTTTGCCTACGAGCAGTACTTC.

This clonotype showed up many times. The CDR3 region is CASSLDGGNQPQHF. In DNA form, the CDR3 reads TGCGCCAGCAGCCTAGACGGGGGTAATCAGCCCCAGCATTTT. The gene calls are TRBV5-1 and TRBJ1-5; possibly TRBD1 for D (5 bases). Germline CDR1 and CDR2: SGHRS and YFSETQ. CDR3 size: 14 residues. Trimming removed 4 bases from V and 4 bases from J, with 12 bases in between.

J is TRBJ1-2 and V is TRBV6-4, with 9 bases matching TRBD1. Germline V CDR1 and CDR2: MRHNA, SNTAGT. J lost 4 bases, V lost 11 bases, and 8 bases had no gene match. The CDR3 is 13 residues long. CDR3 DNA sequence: TGTGCCTGCCGGGACAGGGTATCCTATGGCTACACCTTC. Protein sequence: CACRDRVSYGYTF.

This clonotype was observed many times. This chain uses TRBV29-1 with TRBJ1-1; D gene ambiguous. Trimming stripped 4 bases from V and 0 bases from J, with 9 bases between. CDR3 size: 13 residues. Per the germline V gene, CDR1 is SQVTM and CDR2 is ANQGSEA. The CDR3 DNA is TGCAGCGTTGGTTTCAGACTGAACACTGAAGCTTTCTTT. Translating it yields CSVGFRLNTEAFF.

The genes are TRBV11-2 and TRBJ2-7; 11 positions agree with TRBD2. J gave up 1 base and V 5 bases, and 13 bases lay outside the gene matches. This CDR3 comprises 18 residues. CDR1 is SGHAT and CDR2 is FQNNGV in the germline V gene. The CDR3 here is CASSLVSGRAGGSYEQYF. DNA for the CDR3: TGTGCCAGCAGCCTGGTTAGCGGGAGGGCCGGGGGGTCCTACGAGCAGTACTTC.

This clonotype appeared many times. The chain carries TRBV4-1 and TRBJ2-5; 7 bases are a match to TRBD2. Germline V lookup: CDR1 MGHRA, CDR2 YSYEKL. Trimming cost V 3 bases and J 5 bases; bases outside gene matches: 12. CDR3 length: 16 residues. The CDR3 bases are TGCGCCAGCAGCCAGCCCGGGACTAACAAGAGGGAGACCCAGTACTTC. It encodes CASSQPGTNKRETQYF.

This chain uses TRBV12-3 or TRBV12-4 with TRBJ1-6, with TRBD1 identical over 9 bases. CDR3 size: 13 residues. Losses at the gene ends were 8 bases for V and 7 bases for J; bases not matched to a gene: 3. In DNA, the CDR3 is TGTGCCAGCCGGGACAGGGAAAATTCACCCCTCCACTTT. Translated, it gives CASRDRENSPLHF.

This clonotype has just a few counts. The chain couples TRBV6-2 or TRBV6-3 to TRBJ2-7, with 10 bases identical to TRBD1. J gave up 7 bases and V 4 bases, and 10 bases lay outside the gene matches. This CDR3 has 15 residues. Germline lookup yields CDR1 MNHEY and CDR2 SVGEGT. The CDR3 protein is CASSSPGQGFWEQYF. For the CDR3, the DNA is TGTGCCAGCAGTTCGCCGGGACAGGGGTTCTGGGAGCAGTACTTC.

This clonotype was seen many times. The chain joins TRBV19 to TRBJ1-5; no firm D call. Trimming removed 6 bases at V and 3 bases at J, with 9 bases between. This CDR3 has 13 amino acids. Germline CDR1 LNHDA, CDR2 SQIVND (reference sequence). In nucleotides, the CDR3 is TGTGCCAGTAGGTCCGGGCCCAATCAGCCCCAGCATTTT. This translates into CASRSGPNQPQHF.

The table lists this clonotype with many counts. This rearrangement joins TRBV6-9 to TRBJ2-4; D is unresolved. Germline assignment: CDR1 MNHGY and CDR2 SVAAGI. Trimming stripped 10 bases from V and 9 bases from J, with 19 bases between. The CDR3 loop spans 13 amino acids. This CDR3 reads CATRRTVLGIQYF. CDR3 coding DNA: TGTGCCACCCGGCGTACAGTACTTGGCATTCAGTACTTC.